This T cell receptor beta chain comes out of a study of T cell repertoires in cytomegalovirus infection. TCRdb reanalysed the reads using MiXCR and keeps one entry per CDR3 protein. Of around 99,000 distinct CDR3 sequences in the sample, about 30% were seen once. About this clonotype itself: The target antigen is unknown.

The ends were cut back, 5 bases at V and 4 bases at J, with 18 bases in the middle. The CDR3 runs 16 residues. Germline V gives CDR1 MNHNY, CDR2 SVGAGI (reference sequence). The sample in question was CD8+ T cells from cultured PBMCs, obtained from culture after CMV antigen stimulation. This clonotype was sampled from a human donor in good health (CMV status not recorded). Some clones in this sample may be carry-over from other donors' samples. V gene TRBV6-6 combines with J gene TRBJ2-1, with D unclear. The CDR3: CASSPRERYLYNEQFF. Here the CDR3 DNA reads TGTGCCAGCAGTCCAAGGGAACGATACCTTTACAATGAGCAGTTCTTC.